This T cell receptor (beta chain) stems from a study of T cells in Graves' hyperthyroidism and ophthalmopathy. This CDR3 has 16 residues. Germline lookup yields CDR1 DFQATT and CDR2 SNEGSKA (reference sequence). Trimming removed 4 bases from V and 3 bases from J, with 20 bases in between. This clonotype was observed a handful of times. Amplification of TCR beta CDR3 regions used RNA as the template. When the TCR CDR3 underwent first-round RT-PCR, the HTBI primer set was used. Each CDR3 protein is one row after TCRdb ran MiXCR on the multiplex PCR reads. The repertoire holds about 250,000 distinct CDR3 sequences, with roughly 20% as singletons.

The receptor's source is a man in his thirties or forties with Graves' ophthalmopathy. Sequenced material: blood. V and J are TRBV20-1 and TRBJ2-3; D may correspond to TRBD1 or TRBD2 (6 bases each). The DNA for the CDR3 is TGCAGTGCTACCCCAGGTCGGGGCGGGACAACAGATACGCAGTATTTT. It specifies CSATPGRGGTTDTQYF.